There are a few counts of the clone carrying this T cell receptor beta chain. This sample was taken from a study of blood T cell repertoires in COVID-19. Study processing details: Cell counts per sample came from amplifying reference gene primers. Some clones are missing from TCRdb's copy, which holds only in-frame ones; the method was immunoSEQ multiplex PCR. The V and J calls and the clone size are those of that table, but D and trimming were determined from the DNA. The sample has 200,000 or so clones; about 79% are singletons. This CDR3 has 15 amino acids. Trimming took 8 bases from V and 9 from J; bases not matched to a gene: 18. The germline CDR1 and CDR2 sequences are MNHEY and SVGAGI. Living in 24 US areas, the participants were between roughly 18 and 90 years of age. Clinical history as reported by participants underpinned cohort assignment.

This TCR came from a woman in her thirties or forties with acute COVID-19. The chain links TRBV6-5 to TRBJ2-7; 8 positions match TRBD1. The sample comprised PBMCs or T cells enriched from blood (not recorded which). The CDR3 sequence: CASGELDRGRLGQYF. CDR3 DNA: TGTGCCAGCGGGGAGCTCGACAGGGGAAGGTTGGGGCAGTACTTC.